The 18 T cell receptor beta chains listed next were all sequenced from one sample in a study of blood T cell repertoires in COVID-19. The table came from immunoSEQ multiplex PCR; TCRdb's copy has only in-frame clones and leaves some out. The repertoire holds some 130,000 clones, roughly 88% seen once, with about 2.1% in the top ten. The specimen was peripheral blood. These receptors were taken from a man aged 65 to 85 with active COVID-19.

The genes are TRBV6-5 and TRBJ2-4; TRBD1 is a possible D gene (6 bases). V was pared by 0 bases and J by 1 base, with 10 bases between. CDR3 length equals 16 residues. CDR1 MNHEY and CDR2 SVGAGI come from the germline V gene. CDR3 nucleotides: TGTGCCAGCAGTTACTCAACAGGGTTCGCCAAAAACATTCAGTACTTC. It specifies CASSYSTGFAKNIQYF.

This chain links TRBV5-5 with TRBJ1-4, with no clear D. CDR1 and CDR2 (germline): SGHKS, YYEKEE (reference sequence). V lost 0 bases, J lost 5 bases, and 11 bases lay in between. This CDR3 has 15 residues. This CDR3 is CASSLVPGLNEKLFF. The CDR3 DNA reads as TGTGCCAGCAGCTTGGTTCCAGGCCTAAATGAAAAACTGTTTTTT. Full variable domain (remainder filled in from reference TRBV5-5 and TRBJ1-4): DAGVTQSPTHLIKTRGQQVTLRCSPISGHKSVSWYQQVLGQGPQFIFQYYEKEERGRGNFPDRFSARQFPNYSSELNVNALLLGDSALYLCASSLVPGLNEKLFFGSGTQLSVL.

V gene TRBV24-1 combines with J gene TRBJ2-3; D uncertain. This CDR3 region has 13 residues. CDR1 is KGHDR and CDR2 is SFDVKD in the germline V gene. V was cut by 4 bases and J by 10 bases, with 14 bases left in between. CDR3 residues: CATSDQLLPSQYF. The CDR3 DNA is TGTGCCACCAGTGACCAACTTCTACCCTCGCAGTATTTT.

Notes on this clone: One end of the junction is discordant with germline, which a read error may explain. This rearrangement joins TRBV11-2 to TRBJ2-7, with D perhaps matching TRBD1 (5 bases). The CDR3 sequence is 14 residues long. Germline CDR1 is SGHAT and CDR2 is FQNNGV. CDR3 nucleotides: TGTGCCAGCAGCTTAGCTCAGGGATCCTACGCGCAGTACTTC. It specifies CASSLAQGSYAQYF.

This clone was seen once. The chain carries TRBV24-1 and TRBJ2-7, with a weak D call TRBD1 (6 bases). The V end lost 3 bases, the J end lost 0 bases, and 11 bases lay between the germline ends. Germline V gene data show CDR1 as KGHDR and CDR2 as SFDVKD. This CDR3 region has 15 residues. The CDR3 protein is CATSDAQGNSYEQYF. The CDR3 bases are TGTGCCACCAGTGATGCTCAGGGGAACTCCTACGAGCAGTACTTC.

The chain has TRBV24-1 and TRBJ2-1; perhaps TRBD1 as D (6 bases). V dropped 1 base and J dropped 6 bases, with 15 bases sitting between them. Looked up from germline, CDR1 is KGHDR and CDR2 is SFDVKD. This CDR3 contains 16 residues. The CDR3 is CATSDFVQGIVNEQFF. The CDR3 region has the DNA TGTGCCACCAGTGATTTTGTACAGGGAATCGTCAATGAGCAGTTCTTC.

This clone has just one count. One end of the junction does not line up with germline, which may come from a read error. The chain recombines TRBV7-7 with TRBJ2-2, with D possibly being TRBD1 (7 bases). The CDR3 sequence is 15 residues long. Germline V lookup: CDR1 SSHAT, CDR2 FNYEAQ (reference sequence). The CDR3 coding sequence is TGTGCTAGCAGCCGCCAGGGGGGCTCCACCGGGGAGCTGTTTTTT. Translation: CASSRQGGSTGELFF.

The J gene is TRBJ1-4, the V gene TRBV5-4; D perhaps matches TRBD1 (5 bases). Germline CDR1 and CDR2: SGHNT and YYREEE (reference sequence). The CDR3 length is 14 residues. Trimming removed 1 base at V and 3 bases at J, with 7 bases between. The CDR3 coding sequence is TGTGCCAGCAGCTTGCTAGGGGCTAATGAAAAACTGTTTTTT. Residues: CASSLLGANEKLFF.

The chain carries TRBV7-9 and TRBJ1-1, with 11 bases fitting TRBD1. Trimming took 0 bases from V and 5 from J; bases not matched to a gene: 5. Germline-derived CDR1 and CDR2 are SEHNR and FQNEAQ (reference sequence). The CDR3 consists of 16 residues. The DNA for the CDR3 is TGTGCCAGCAGCTTAGCGGACAGGGGGCGAGGGACTGAAGCTTTCTTT. As protein: CASSLADRGRGTEAFF.

This chain links TRBV7-9 with TRBJ1-1; 8 bases match TRBD1. Germline trimming cut 1 base from V and 1 base from J; bases unmatched to any gene: 5. CDR3 length: 16 residues. Germline CDR1 is SEHNR and CDR2 is FQNEAQ (reference sequence). CDR3 in DNA: TGTGCCAGCAGCTTAGACAGGGGGGCCCCGAACACTGAAGCTTTCTTT. This sequence encodes CASSLDRGAPNTEAFF. Combining the CDR3 with reference TRBV7-9 and TRBJ1-1 gives the whole variable domain DTGVSQNPRHKITKRGQNVTFRCDPISEHNRLYWYRQTLGQGPEFLTYFQNEAQLEKSRLLSDRFSAERPKGSFSTLEIQRTEQGDSAMYLCASSLDRGAPNTEAFFGQGTRLTVV.

The gene calls are TRBV19 and TRBJ2-5; D not certain. This CDR3 region has 11 residues. Germline loops: CDR1 LNHDA, CDR2 SQIVND (reference sequence). Trimming took 1 base from V and 7 from J, leaving 4 bases between them. CDR3 sequence: CASSIGGTQYF. The DNA for the CDR3 is TGTGCCAGTAGTATAGGCGGGACCCAGTACTTC.

In DNA, the CDR3 is TGTGCCAGCTACCAAAGCGGTGGAAACACCATATATTTT. It translates to CASYQSGGNTIYF. The chain recombines TRBV18 with TRBJ1-3; no firm D call. The V end lost 7 bases, the J end lost 3 bases, and 10 bases lay between the germline ends. Per germline, CDR1 KGHSH and CDR2 LQKENI. The CDR3 extends over 13 amino acids.

The J gene is TRBJ2-3, the V gene TRBV28; TRBD2 might be the D (5 bases). Between the trimmed V and J ends, which lost 7 bases and 2 bases, there was a span of 19 bases. The germline V gene encodes CDR1 MDHEN and CDR2 SYDVKM. This CDR3 is 16 amino acids long. CDR3 in DNA: TGTGCCAGCAATGAGGGTAATCCCGGAACCACAGATACGCAGTATTTT. It encodes CASNEGNPGTTDTQYF.

The chain uses TRBV2 and TRBJ2-5, with D tentatively TRBD1 (6 bases). V was shortened by 4 bases and J by 4 bases, with 13 bases between the two germline ends. The CDR3 runs 14 residues. The germline CDR1 and CDR2 sequences are SNHLY and FYNNEI. The DNA for the CDR3 is TGTGCCAGCAGTGGGGGGCCCGGCGGAGAGACCCAGTACTTC. It encodes CASSGGPGGETQYF.

For the CDR3, the DNA is TGTGCCAGCAGCCTGGAGGGATTCAAAGCTTTCTTT. This translates into CASSLEGFKAFF. The chain has TRBV3-1 (or the pseudogene TRBV3-2) and TRBJ1-1; D unclear. Germline V gene lookup returns CDR1 LGHDT and CDR2 YNNKEL (reference sequence). This CDR3 has 12 amino acids. With 4 bases removed from V and 9 bases from J, the gap between germline ends came to 12 bases.

CDR3 amino acids: CASSVGLAGSGYEQYF. The CDR3 DNA is TGTGCCAGCAGCGTAGGACTAGCGGGATCTGGCTACGAGCAGTACTTC. The rearrangement uses TRBV9 and TRBJ2-7; 11 bases align to TRBD2. V gave up 0 bases and J gave up 3 bases; unmatched junction bases: 5. CDR3 length: 16 residues. CDR1 and CDR2 from the germline V gene are SGDLS and YYNGEE.

The V call is TRBV19, the J call TRBJ1-4; no reliable D call. Germline V gene sequence: CDR1 LNHDA, CDR2 SQIVND (reference sequence). This CDR3 is 14 amino acids long. Trimming shortened V by 3 bases and J by 0 bases, and 5 bases separated the two germline ends. The CDR3 coding sequence is TGTGCCAGTAGTATTCCTGCAACTAATGAAAAACTGTTTTTT. Translated: CASSIPATNEKLFF.

J is TRBJ1-6 and V is TRBV27; 11 bases agree with TRBD1. Germline lookup yields CDR1 MNHEY and CDR2 SMNVEV (reference sequence). V was pared by 2 bases and J by 4 bases, with 7 bases of the junction left unmatched. There are 18 residues in the CDR3. CDR3 loop: CASSLRTGGPTYNSPLHF. The CDR3 coding sequence is TGTGCCAGCAGTTTAAGGACAGGGGGCCCCACATATAATTCACCCCTCCACTTT.